The clone carrying this T cell receptor beta chain was counted between two and nine times. Antigen unknown. Together with a sample-barcoded 5' primer, a J-beta primer mix was included in a second PCR lasting about 7 to 12 cycles. In TCRdb, the 5' RACE reads were re-called with MiXCR into one record per CDR3 protein. The sample has some 800,000 distinct CDR3 sequences, around 25% seen once; the top ten hold under 4.5%. This sample is part of a study of blood T cells in healthy people across ages. Regarding the study as a whole: Observed TCR beta diversity showed a strong correlation with the percentage of naive T cells as measured by flow cytometry.

Each sample yielded at least 6 million isolated PBMCs. Per individual sample, total RNA of at least 5 micrograms was extracted. Separately, the same data were catalogued under a study of T cells of mothers and their children. From that second work: Maternal samples each gave over 9 million TCR beta CDR3 reads, and child samples around 3.2 million each.

The sequenced sample consisted of blood. This receptor was obtained from a boy younger than 18 in good health.

This chain's CDR3 is CSARDRVSGSWEQFF. CDR3 coding DNA: TGCAGTGCTAGAGATCGCGTCTCGGGGAGTTGGGAGCAGTTCTTC. The rearrangement joins TRBV20-1 to TRBJ2-5, with D possibly being TRBD2 (5 bases). Gene TRBJ2-1 matches the end of the DNA better, so the J call may be wrong. Germline values: CDR1 DFQATT, CDR2 SNEGSKA (reference sequence). This CDR3 region has 15 residues.